The entry below describes one T cell receptor beta chain. This clone was found once. It has no known antigen specificity. No per-base quality is available; no much larger clone lies one base away. These data come from a study of shared T cell receptors in the human thymus (dated by TCRdb to the early 2020s). About the investigation overall: The study investigated the way shared, self-reactive T-cell receptor alpha chains are produced in the human thymus.

Sequences SQVTM (CDR1) and ANQGSEA (CDR2) are obtained from the germline V gene. Its CDR3 holds 13 amino acids, cysteine through phenylalanine. CDR3 DNA only is kept here, 39 bases in frame from base 1. Libraries were made using the immunoSEQ multiplex PCR assay. Not all clones reach the TCRdb copy of this immuneACCESS table, which keeps in-frame sequences only. Checked studies attribute under half of the gap to unresolved V genes and leave the rest unexplained. Here the sample has roughly 500,000 clones; roughly 74% occur a single time. Clones ranked in the top ten supply more than 0.01% of the sample. This same sample was also part of a study on human thymus T cells. As noted in the second study: The donors were immunologically healthy infants in Finland who had open corrective cardiac surgery for congenital heart defects. Thymus tissue was obtained as surgical resects removed during corrective cardiac surgery. Usage of V and J gene segments appeared to be biased in both the thymic and the peripheral blood repertoires. Highly overlapping thymic TCR repertoires among unrelated individuals were reported in the related research. The study characterized TCR alpha and beta repertoires from roughly eight infant thymus samples and a few related peripheral blood samples. Donor ages ranged from roughly 6 to 244 days, and the cohort comprised about six male and a couple of female infants. Thymocytes were freed from the tissue by mechanical means and kept at -70 degrees C as pellets of roughly 9-34 million cells. A QIAsymphony instrument was used to extract genomic DNA from frozen cell pellets. The immunoSEQ multiplex PCR assay was used to amplify the TCRB and TCRAD loci from a standardized amount of quality-controlled genomic DNA. The amplicons spanned the V(D)J region and were long enough to cover the CDR3 and allow V and J genes to be identified. Amplicon sequencing was performed on an Illumina platform through the commercial immunoSEQ service. Primer bias and sequencing errors were corrected as previously described, and TCRAD and TCRB definitions were based on the IMGT database. immunoSEQ Analyzer 3.0 and VDJTools were used for repertoire analysis, which covered basic statistics, V/J segment usage, diversity estimates, rarefaction and pairwise overlap. Diversity was estimated with Chao1, ChaoE, Efron-Thisted, Shannon and inverse Simpson indices, and also on datasets down-sampled to the smallest sample. Repertoire overlap was determined by strict matching of CDR3 nucleotide sequence, V gene and J gene, and Jaccard-based multidimensional scaling clustering was applied. On average, thymus samples yielded around 800,000 unique TCRB clonotypes, whereas blood samples yielded about 84,000.

This TCR came from a boy under three years old with a congenital heart defect. Donor details come from another sample of the same person, matched by shared clones. The rearranged segments are TRBV29-1 and TRBJ2-5; TRBD2 fits 10 bases in the junction. The J call is uncertain, as TRBJ2-7 better fits the DNA end. The sample consisted of thymocytes. The nucleotides are TGCAGCGTCCGAACGCTAGCGGGAGACGAGCAGTACTTC. This codes for CSVRTLAGDEQYF.